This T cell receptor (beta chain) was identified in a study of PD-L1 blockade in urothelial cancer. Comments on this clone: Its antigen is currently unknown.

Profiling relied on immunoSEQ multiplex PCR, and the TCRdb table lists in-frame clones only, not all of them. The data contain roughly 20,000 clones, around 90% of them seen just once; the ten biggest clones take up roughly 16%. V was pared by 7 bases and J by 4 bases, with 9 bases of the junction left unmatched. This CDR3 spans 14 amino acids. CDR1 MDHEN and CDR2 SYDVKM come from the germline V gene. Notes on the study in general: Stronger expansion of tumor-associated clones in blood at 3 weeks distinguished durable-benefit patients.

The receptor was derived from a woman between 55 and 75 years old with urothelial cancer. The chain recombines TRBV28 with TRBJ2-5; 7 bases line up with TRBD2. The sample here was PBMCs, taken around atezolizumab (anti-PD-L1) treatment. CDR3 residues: CASIQAGVPETQYF. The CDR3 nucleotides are TGTGCCAGCATCCAGGCGGGAGTACCAGAGACCCAGTACTTC.